One T cell receptor beta chain is described in this entry. Its antigen remains unidentified. Looked up from germline, CDR1 is MDHEN and CDR2 is SYDVKM. Trimming cost V 8 bases and J 8 bases, with 10 bases left between them. The CDR3 has 12 residues. The data originate from a study of shared clonotypes between healthy human individuals. Some clones are missing from TCRdb's copy, which holds only in-frame ones; the method was immunoSEQ multiplex PCR. The table has about 600,000 clones, approximately 97% seen once; the top ten hold roughly 0.055%. Findings and limits, study-wide: With few donors, the genetic and exposure-history diversity represented was limited. It was anticipated that sequencing depth would influence how many clonotypes donors shared.

This TCR derives from a woman aged 25 to 45 in good health. Sequencing used naive CD4+ T cells sorted from blood. Subset of the sample: CD45RA+ positively selected. This chain connects TRBV28 to TRBJ1-6; D not resolved. The CDR3, as DNA: TGTGCCAGCGCTGTCATTGATTCACCCCTCCACTTT. It encodes CASAVIDSPLHF.